This T cell receptor beta chain comes out of a study of blood T cell repertoires in COVID-19. Study background: Samples came from the United States, Italy and Spain, spanning acute and convalescent COVID-19. PBMCs, B-cell-depleted T cells, or T cells were the source of the cDNA or gDNA that made up the material.

Original data processing: By means of reference gene primer amplification, nucleated cell counts were estimated. Sequenced by immunoSEQ multiplex PCR; TCRdb stores in-frame clones only, minus some. The DNA gave D and trimming, while V, J and clone size come from that table. The repertoire includes 45,000 to 50,000 clones, around 80% of them detected once, and about 59% sits in the top ten. CDR3 length: 14 residues. V gave up 4 bases and J gave up 5 bases; unmatched junction bases: 5. CDR1 SGHVS and CDR2 FQNEAQ come from the germline V gene. The V and J genes are TRBV7-8 and TRBJ2-5; TRBD1 matches at 9 bases. This receptor was obtained from a man aged 65 to 79 with acute or convalescent COVID-19. The sequenced sample consisted of peripheral blood. This CDR3 reads CASSWTGVPETQYF. The CDR3 region has the DNA TGTGCCAGCAGCTGGACAGGGGTTCCGGAGACCCAGTACTTC.